These 3 T cell receptor beta chains were sequenced from one sample in a study of blood T cell repertoires in COVID-19. This table comes from immunoSEQ multiplex PCR, and its TCRdb copy is limited to in-frame clones, with some not included. The repertoire has just under 40,000 clones, around 85% of them found once; the top ten carry more than 8%. Sequencing was performed on peripheral blood. Every receptor here comes from a human donor in a cohort sampled during active COVID-19.

This clone appeared a single time. A read error may produce the germline difference seen at one junction end. The chain has TRBV6-5 and TRBJ1-2; 7 bases are a match to TRBD1. Germline V gives CDR1 MNHEY, CDR2 SVGAGI. The CDR3 has 13 amino acids. CDR3 sequence reads: CASRIDRVGPVGF. The CDR3 DNA reads TGTGCCAGCAGAATTGACAGGGTCGGGCCGGTTGGCTTC.

This clone was detected once. The chain carries TRBV5-4 and TRBJ2-7, with 7 positions matching TRBD2. In germline, CDR1 is SGHNT, CDR2 YYREEE (reference sequence). Trimming at V came to 2 bases and at J to 0 bases, leaving 5 bases not matched to a gene. This CDR3 is 15 amino acids long. The CDR3 region is CASSFGGGSSYEQYF. DNA of the CDR3: TGTGCCAGCAGCTTTGGCGGGGGAAGCTCCTACGAGCAGTACTTC.

This chain joins TRBV19 and TRBJ2-1; 9 bases line up with TRBD1. Looked up from germline, CDR1 is LNHDA and CDR2 is SQIVND (reference sequence). After removal of 4 bases from V and 8 bases from J, the junction contained 12 bases not matched to a gene. CDR3 length: 16 residues. The DNA for the CDR3 is TGTGCCAGTAGTACCCCCCCGGGACAGGGAGGCGATGAGCAGTTCTTC. Its protein is CASSTPPGQGGDEQFF.